A selection of T cell receptor beta chains follows, all from one sample in a study of blood T cell repertoires in COVID-19. Libraries were prepared by immunoSEQ multiplex PCR; TCRdb keeps only in-frame clonotypes and omits some of them. This repertoire shows some 130,000 clones, approximately 80% found once; its top ten account for roughly 9%. The sequenced material came from peripheral blood. The receptors here all came from a man aged 40-49 years with active or convalescent COVID-19. Each CDR3 is given with its conserved first and last residue. A D gene is named only where the DNA matches it firmly. Size is omitted from some rows. Given values are once, few, many or a class for expanded clones.

D: TRBD2; size: -; J: TRBJ2-1; V: TRBV18; DNA: TGTGCCAGCTCACAAGCCGGACTAGCGGGGGGGGTAAGCTCCTACAATGAGCAGTTCTTC; CDR3: CASSQAGLAGGVSSYNEQFF
D: TRBD1; size: -; J: TRBJ2-5; V: TRBV19; DNA: TGTGCCAGTAGTCCCGACAGGGCTCGAGAGACCCAGTACTTC; CDR3: CASSPDRARETQYF
D: -; size: -; J: TRBJ1-1; V: TRBV18; DNA: TGTGCCAGCTCACCCCAGAGATTTCGAGGCACTGAAGCTTTCTTT; CDR3: CASSPQRFRGTEAFF
D: TRBD2; size: -; J: TRBJ2-3; V: TRBV30; DNA: TGTGCCTGGAGTGTAGGTACTAGCGGGGCCACAGATACGCAGTATTTT; CDR3: CAWSVGTSGATDTQYF
D: -; size: -; J: TRBJ2-3; V: TRBV10-1; DNA: TGCGCCAGCAGGGGAGGAGTCGACGTCGGAGATACGCAGTATTTT; CDR3: CASRGGVDVGDTQYF
D: -; size: -; J: TRBJ2-5; V: TRBV7-8; DNA: TGTGCCAGCAGCCCCTCCGGTGCGGGGGCGGAGACCCAGTACTTC; CDR3: CASSPSGAGAETQYF
D: TRBD2; size: -; J: TRBJ2-1; V: TRBV5-4; DNA: TGTGCCAGCAGTCGAACTAGCGGGGTAGGTCACAATGAGCAGTTCTTC; CDR3: CASSRTSGVGHNEQFF
D: -; size: -; J: TRBJ2-3; V: TRBV30; DNA: TGTGCCTGGAGTCGTGGACAGAGGACAGATACGCAGTATTTT; CDR3: CAWSRGQRTDTQYF
D: TRBD1; size: -; J: TRBJ1-6; V: TRBV6-5; DNA: TGTGCCAGCACTCCGGGACAGGGTAATAATTCACCCCTCCACTTT; CDR3: CASTPGQGNNSPLHF
D: TRBD2; size: -; J: TRBJ2-3; V: TRBV30; DNA: TGTGCCTCTCGGACTGGACTAGTCATCACAGATACGCAGTATTTT; CDR3: CASRTGLVITDTQYF
D: -; size: -; J: TRBJ2-1; V: TRBV13; DNA: TGTGCCAGCAGCTCGGGACTTCCAAGAGGCTCCTACAATGAGCAGTTCTTC; CDR3: CASSSGLPRGSYNEQFF
D: TRBD2; size: -; J: TRBJ2-2; V: TRBV25-1; DNA: TGTGCCAGCAGAACTTCAGCGGGGGGGGCGAACACCGGGGAGCTGTTTTTT; CDR3: CASRTSAGGANTGELFF
D: -; size: -; J: TRBJ2-2; V: TRBV5-5; DNA: TGTGCCAGCAGCTTGGTCGGGACTCCCACCGGGGAGCTGTTTTTT; CDR3: CASSLVGTPTGELFF
D: -; size: once; J: TRBJ1-6; V: TRBV25-1; DNA: TGTGCCAGCAGTGGGGCAGGGGTTAATTCACCCCTCCACTTT; CDR3: CASSGAGVNSPLHF
D: -; size: -; J: TRBJ2-7; V: TRBV6-5; DNA: TGTGCCAGCAGTTACTCAGGAGGGACCTTTAACGAGCAGTACTTC; CDR3: CASSYSGGTFNEQYF
D: TRBD1; size: -; J: TRBJ2-1; V: TRBV19; DNA: TGTGCCAGTAGTTCCCGGGACAGGGGTGGTAATGAGCAGTTCTTC; CDR3: CASSSRDRGGNEQFF
D: TRBD2; size: -; J: TRBJ2-4; V: TRBV4-1; DNA: TGCGCCAGCAGCAGCCCAATTAGCGGGGAAAAAAACATTCAGTACTTC; CDR3: CASSSPISGEKNIQYF
D: -; size: -; J: TRBJ1-6; V: TRBV4-2; DNA: TGTGCCAGCAGCCAAGGGGGCTCGGTTAATTCACCCCTCCACTTT; CDR3: CASSQGGSVNSPLHF
D: -; size: -; J: TRBJ1-2; V: TRBV19; DNA: TGTGCCAGTAGTATCACGGTGGACTATGGCTACACCTTC; CDR3: CASSITVDYGYTF
D: TRBD2; size: many; J: TRBJ2-5; V: TRBV29-1; DNA: TGCAGCGTTCAACCATCGGGGGGGAGGCAGTACTTC; CDR3: CSVQPSGGRQYF
D: TRBD1; size: -; J: TRBJ1-3; V: TRBV10-3; DNA: TGTGCCATCAGGGCCGGGACAGGGGGCCCTGGAAACACCATATATTTT; CDR3: CAIRAGTGGPGNTIYF
D: TRBD1; size: few; J: TRBJ2-7; V: TRBV12-5; DNA: TGTGCTAGTAGTGGGACAGGGAGGTACGAGCAGTACTTC; CDR3: CASSGTGRYEQYF
D: -; size: -; J: TRBJ2-1; V: TRBV19; DNA: TGTGCCAGTAGGCTCGGAGGGAACACCGTTAATGAGCAGTTCTTC; CDR3: CASRLGGNTVNEQFF
D: TRBD2; size: -; J: TRBJ2-7; V: TRBV27; DNA: TGTGCCAGCAGTTTAGGGCTAGCGGGCTACGAGCAGTACTTC; CDR3: CASSLGLAGYEQYF
D: TRBD2; size: -; J: TRBJ2-3; V: TRBV18; DNA: TGTGCCAGCTCACCCGGGACTACGGTAGATACGCAGTATTTT; CDR3: CASSPGTTVDTQYF
D: -; size: -; J: TRBJ2-5; V: TRBV29-1; DNA: TGCAGCGTTGGCCCAAGGTCGGGGGACCAAGAGACCCAGTACTTC; CDR3: CSVGPRSGDQETQYF
D: TRBD1; size: once; J: TRBJ1-1; V: TRBV5-1; DNA: TGCGCCAGCAGCTTACAGGGGGCGCCTGAAGCTTTCTTT; CDR3: CASSLQGAPEAFF
D: TRBD1; size: once; J: TRBJ2-5; V: TRBV5-4; DNA: TGTGCCAGCAGCCCGCCGGGACAGGCCGGTTACCAAGAGACCCAGTACTTC; CDR3: CASSPPGQAGYQETQYF
D: TRBD1; size: -; J: TRBJ2-7; V: TRBV5-1; DNA: TGCGCCAGCAGCCCTAGGGGGACAGCTTCCTACGAGCAGTACTTC; CDR3: CASSPRGTASYEQYF
D: TRBD2; size: once; J: TRBJ2-1; V: TRBV5-1; DNA: TGCGCCAGCAGCTCCACAACTAGCGGGGCCTACAATGAGCAGTTCTTC; CDR3: CASSSTTSGAYNEQFF
D: TRBD1; size: -; J: TRBJ2-7; V: TRBV6-2/TRBV6-3; DNA: TGTGCCAGCAGTTACTATGGACAGGGGTACGAGCAGTACTTC; CDR3: CASSYYGQGYEQYF
D: -; size: -; J: TRBJ2-7; V: TRBV11-1; DNA: TGTGCCAGCAGCTTCCAGGGGTTGCAAGAGCAGTACTTC; CDR3: CASSFQGLQEQYF
D: TRBD2; size: -; J: TRBJ2-3; V: TRBV9; DNA: TGTGCCAGCAGCCCCGGGAGGGGCGGGGGGCCTCCGGCACTCACAGATACGCAGTATTTT; CDR3: CASSPGRGGGPPALTDTQYF
D: TRBD1; size: few; J: TRBJ1-3; V: TRBV19; DNA: TGTGCCACCTGGGACAGGGGAAACACCATATATTTT; CDR3: CATWDRGNTIYF
D: TRBD1; size: -; J: TRBJ1-2; V: TRBV29-1; DNA: TGCAGCGCCGGACAGGGTCTAAAGGGCTACACCTTC; CDR3: CSAGQGLKGYTF
D: TRBD1; size: -; J: TRBJ2-5; V: TRBV18; DNA: TGTGCCAGCTCTCTGGACAGGAGCTCCCACCAGTACTTC; CDR3: CASSLDRSSHQYF
D: -; size: -; J: TRBJ2-1; V: TRBV11-1; DNA: TGTGCCAGCAGCTTTTCAAATGAGCAGTTCTTC; CDR3: CASSFSNEQFF
D: -; size: -; J: TRBJ1-2; V: TRBV19; DNA: TGTGCCAGTAGTATAGGGGCCAGAGGGACAATCTATGGCTACACCTTC; CDR3: CASSIGARGTIYGYTF
D: -; size: -; J: TRBJ1-6; V: TRBV9; DNA: TGTGCCAGCAGCGTAAGCCCCAATTCACCCCTCCACTTT; CDR3: CASSVSPNSPLHF
D: -; size: -; J: TRBJ1-5; V: TRBV27; DNA: TGTGCCAGCAGTTTAACTCCTGCAGGGGCATGGAATCAGCCCCAGCATTTT; CDR3: CASSLTPAGAWNQPQHF
D: TRBD2; size: -; J: TRBJ2-1; V: TRBV7-9; DNA: TGTGCCAGCAGCTTAGCTAGCGGGGGGACGAATGAGCAGTTCTTC; CDR3: CASSLASGGTNEQFF
D: TRBD1; size: few; J: TRBJ2-3; V: TRBV5-1; DNA: TGCGCCAGCAGTAACTACGGGACAGCAAGTACGGAGGATACGCAGTATTTT; CDR3: CASSNYGTASTEDTQYF
D: TRBD2; size: -; J: TRBJ2-5; V: TRBV19; DNA: TGTGCCAGTAGTATTAGCGGGGGGGCCGGGCAAGAGACCCAGTACTTC; CDR3: CASSISGGAGQETQYF
D: TRBD1; size: -; J: TRBJ1-2; V: TRBV7-2; DNA: TGTGCCAGCAGCTTAGGGACAGGGGGGAATGGCTACACCTTC; CDR3: CASSLGTGGNGYTF
D: TRBD2; size: -; J: TRBJ2-1; V: TRBV6-5; DNA: TGTGCCAGCAGTTACCGGGGGGCCTACAATGAGCAGTTCTTC; CDR3: CASSYRGAYNEQFF
D: -; size: -; J: TRBJ1-3; V: TRBV5-1; DNA: TGCGCCAGCAGCTATCAAACAGGGAATAAGGGAAACACCATATATTTT; CDR3: CASSYQTGNKGNTIYF
D: -; size: once; J: TRBJ2-7; V: TRBV25-1; DNA: TGTGCCAGCAGTGAATCGGACAGCTACTACGAGCAGTACTTC; CDR3: CASSESDSYYEQYF
D: TRBD1; size: -; J: TRBJ2-1; V: TRBV6-5; DNA: TGTGCCAGCAGTTACGAGGGACAGGGGCGCATCCATGAGCAGTTCTTC; CDR3: CASSYEGQGRIHEQFF